Reported below is one T cell receptor (beta chain). What it binds is not known. The sample is drawn from a study of T cell responses to AZD1222 COVID-19 vaccine. CDR1 and CDR2 from the germline V gene are SEHNR and FQNEAQ (reference sequence). The CDR3 consists of 14 residues. V was pared by 0 bases and J by 1 base, with 6 bases between. Measured with immunoSEQ multiplex PCR; TCRdb has only the in-frame clones, and not every one. This sample has tens of thousands of clones, with approximately 88% found just once. Whole-study findings and limits: Mostly white British, mostly female donors; authors suggested clonal diversity may be underestimated.

The sequence was obtained from an adult in good health. The chain is built from TRBV7-9 and TRBJ1-2; D possibly corresponds to TRBD1 (6 bases). Source: peripheral blood, taken on day 0 of AZD1222 vaccination. The CDR3 here is CASSLAGGNYGYTF. In nucleotides, the CDR3 is TGTGCCAGCAGCTTAGCAGGGGGTAACTATGGCTACACCTTC.